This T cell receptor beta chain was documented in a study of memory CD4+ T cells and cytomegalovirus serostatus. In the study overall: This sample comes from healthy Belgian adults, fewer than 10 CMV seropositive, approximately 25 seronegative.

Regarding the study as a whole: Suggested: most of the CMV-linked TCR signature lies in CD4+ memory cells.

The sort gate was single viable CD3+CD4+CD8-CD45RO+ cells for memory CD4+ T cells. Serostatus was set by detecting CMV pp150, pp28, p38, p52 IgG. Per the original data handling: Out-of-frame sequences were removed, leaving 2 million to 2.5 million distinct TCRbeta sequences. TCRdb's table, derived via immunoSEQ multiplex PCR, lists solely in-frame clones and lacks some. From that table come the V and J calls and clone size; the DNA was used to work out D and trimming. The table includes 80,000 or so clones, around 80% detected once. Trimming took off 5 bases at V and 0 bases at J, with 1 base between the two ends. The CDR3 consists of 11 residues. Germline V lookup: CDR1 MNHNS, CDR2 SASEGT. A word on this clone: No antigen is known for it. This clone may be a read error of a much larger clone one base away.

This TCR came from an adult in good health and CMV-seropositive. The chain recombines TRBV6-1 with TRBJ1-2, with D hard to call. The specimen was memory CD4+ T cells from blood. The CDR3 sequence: CASSPNYGYTF. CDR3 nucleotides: TGTGCCAGCAGTCCTAACTATGGCTACACCTTC.